The following is a T cell receptor (beta chain) sequence with its context. As yet, its antigen is unknown. The PCR used 60 Vbeta and 13 Jbeta primers. Clones were read by immunoSEQ multiplex PCR, and TCRdb kept only the in-frame ones, dropping some. The sample includes over 150,000 clones, roughly three quarters of them seen just once. This sample is part of a study of cytomegalovirus exposure and HLA in healthy donors. Study-level background: Unique TCRs from HLA-typed donors, approximately 80 million of them, were held in an early data release. Study results and caveats: Data from an earlier analysis indicated that most TCR beta V segments were productive either about 87% or about 30% of the time. The authors listed roughly 150 TCR beta chains as cytomegalovirus-associated. The likely explanation for a cluster of highly shared sequence variants was sequencing artifact.

With 5 bases removed from V and 4 bases from J, the gap between germline ends came to 11 bases. Germline lookup yields CDR1 SGHAT and CDR2 FQDESV (reference sequence). There are 13 residues in the CDR3. What was sequenced was PBMCs. The chain recombines TRBV11-1 with TRBJ1-1; D is ambiguous. The origin of this receptor is a woman aged 45-65 years in good health and CMV-seropositive. The CDR3 spells CASSALSGTEAFF. In DNA form, the CDR3 reads TGTGCCAGCAGCGCCCTCAGCGGCACTGAAGCTTTCTTT.